The 10 T cell receptor beta chains below come from one sample, sequenced in a study of OX40 agonist ivuxolimab in advanced cancers. Sequenced by immunoSEQ multiplex PCR; TCRdb stores in-frame clones only, minus some. The table has over 30,000 clones, approximately 79% seen once; the top ten hold 11%. The source was CD4+ or CD8+ T cells sorted from blood, collected in a trial of the OX40 agonist ivuxolimab. Receptors originate from an adult with an advanced solid tumor such as melanoma, head and neck, liver or kidney cancer.

This chain links TRBV7-8 with TRBJ1-4; 7 bases agree with TRBD1. Looked up from germline, CDR1 is SGHVS and CDR2 is FQNEAQ. V lost 4 bases, J lost 8 bases, and 1 base stayed unmatched. The CDR3 has 12 residues. CDR3 DNA: TGTGCCAGCAGCTCGACAGGGGAAAAACTGTTTTTT. This encodes CASSSTGEKLFF.

This chain connects TRBV28 to TRBJ2-1, with TRBD2 identical over 8 bases. This CDR3 comprises 13 residues. V dropped 5 bases and J dropped 7; count of bases not matched to a gene: 4. The germline gives CDR1 MDHEN, CDR2 SYDVKM. The CDR3 loop reads CASSLGGVNEQFF. The CDR3 bases are TGTGCCAGCAGTCTCGGGGGGGTAAATGAGCAGTTCTTC.

The rearrangement joins TRBV6-4 to TRBJ2-3; no definite D call. Germline CDR1 MRHNA, CDR2 SNTAGT. The CDR3 is 15 amino acids. V was cut by 2 bases and J by 0 bases, with 9 bases left in between. The CDR3 coding sequence is TGTGCCAGCAGTGACCGACCGTTCAGCACAGATACGCAGTATTTT. This sequence encodes CASSDRPFSTDTQYF.

CDR3: CASSFGRSTGELFF. The CDR3 DNA sequence: TGTGCCAGCAGTTTCGGCCGTAGCACCGGGGAGCTGTTTTTT. The chain uses TRBV28 and TRBJ2-2; D remains unclear. Germline CDR1 is MDHEN and CDR2 is SYDVKM. The CDR3 runs to 14 residues. Trimming took off 3 bases at V and 4 bases at J, with 9 bases between the two ends.

Note on this clone: Mismatch with germline at one junction end may stem from a read error. The chain joins TRBV7-8 to TRBJ2-1, with D perhaps TRBD1 (6 bases). The germline V gene has CDR1 SGHVS and CDR2 FQNEAQ. The CDR3 runs to 11 residues. The CDR3 DNA reads as TGTGCCAGCAGCTTAGACAGGGCTGGAGTCTTC. It yields the protein CASSLDRAGVF.

This chain links TRBV15 with TRBJ1-3; D is unresolved. Trimming stripped 7 bases from V and 2 bases from J, with 15 bases between. The germline V gene encodes CDR1 LNHNV and CDR2 YYDKDF (reference sequence). The CDR3 has 15 amino acids. CDR3 residues: CATTIGLSTGNTIYF. CDR3 DNA sequence: TGTGCCACCACAATAGGGCTCTCAACTGGAAACACCATATATTTT.

J is TRBJ2-3 and V is TRBV10-2; D ambiguous. CDR3 size: 18 residues. Germline V gene data show CDR1 as WSHSY and CDR2 as SAAADI. V dropped 1 base and J dropped 2 bases, with 19 bases sitting between them. Here the CDR3 reads CASSEWVRGYPPTDTQYF. CDR3 DNA sequence: TGCGCCAGCAGTGAGTGGGTAAGAGGCTACCCCCCCACAGATACGCAGTATTTT.

The rearrangement uses TRBV6-5 and TRBJ1-4; D not certain. Trimming pared 2 bases from V and 7 bases from J, leaving 8 bases between. Germline V gene lookup returns CDR1 MNHEY and CDR2 SVGAGI. CDR3 length: 13 residues. CDR3 amino acids: CASSYDVGEKLFF. As DNA, the CDR3 is TGTGCCAGCAGTTACGATGTTGGTGAAAAACTGTTTTTT.

The rearrangement joins TRBV6-5 to TRBJ1-2; no clear D. The CDR3 extends over 13 amino acids. In germline, CDR1 is MNHEY, CDR2 SVGAGI. V was clipped by 2 bases and J by 3 bases, with 7 bases between them. The CDR3: CASSYTSDYGYTF. As DNA, the CDR3 is TGTGCCAGCAGTTACACATCCGACTATGGCTACACCTTC.

The chain couples TRBV5-1 to TRBJ2-7; TRBD2 aligns across 8 bases. Trimming at V came to 4 bases and at J to 2 bases, leaving 17 bases not matched to a gene. In germline, CDR1 is SGHRS, CDR2 YFSETQ. This CDR3 region has 18 residues. The CDR3 loop is CASSPIRASGFSTYEQYF. The CDR3 DNA reads TGCGCCAGCAGCCCGATCCGGGCTAGCGGGTTTTCTACCTACGAGCAGTACTTC.